This entry lists 19 T cell receptor beta chains sequenced from one sample in a study of brain T cells in children with intractable seizures. Data came from immunoSEQ multiplex PCR; TCRdb stores just in-frame clones and leaves some out. The sample includes about 110,000 clones, roughly 94% seen only once; the top ten take roughly 4%. The specimen was peripheral blood, collected at surgery. These receptor sequences come from a boy under two years old with hemimegalencephaly and intractable seizures.

This clone showed up just once. Here the CDR3 DNA reads TGTGCCAGCAGTAGCGACCCCTACACTGAAGCTTTCTTT. This gives the protein CASSSDPYTEAFF. The chain uses TRBV27 and TRBJ1-1; no clear D gene. CDR1 MNHEY and CDR2 SMNVEV come from the germline V gene (reference sequence). The CDR3 is 13 residues long. Trimming stripped 5 bases from V and 3 bases from J, with 10 bases between.

This clone was found once. The chain combines TRBV11-2 with TRBJ2-2, with D uncertain. The CDR3 runs to 16 residues. V was clipped by 3 bases and J by 0 bases, with 11 bases between them. CDR1 and CDR2 (germline): SGHAT, FQNNGV. The CDR3 is CASSFGVRSNTGELFF. The CDR3 DNA is TGTGCCAGCAGCTTTGGGGTCAGATCGAACACCGGGGAGCTGTTTTTT.

This clone came up once. CDR3 protein: CASSVEGLGAEQFF. DNA of the CDR3: TGTGCCAGCAGTGTTGAAGGATTGGGCGCCGAGCAGTTCTTC. This chain links TRBV6-4 with TRBJ2-1; unclear D gene. The CDR3 has 14 amino acids. Deletions cut 4 bases from V and 10 bases from J, with 17 bases between. CDR1 and CDR2 (germline): MRHNA, SNTAGT.

This chain uses TRBV15 with TRBJ1-1; 9 bases align to TRBD1. The junction had 6 bases not matched to a gene; V was cut back by 8 bases and J by 5 bases. This CDR3 is built from 13 residues. The germline V gene has CDR1 LNHNV and CDR2 YYDKDF (reference sequence). Written as DNA, the CDR3 is TGTGCCACCCGAGGACAGGGGTGGACTGAAGCTTTCTTT. It specifies CATRGQGWTEAFF.

The gene calls are TRBV12-3 or TRBV12-4 and TRBJ2-2; 8 bases fit TRBD2. V lost 6 bases to trimming and J lost 8 bases; unmatched junction nucleotides: 5. The CDR3 is made up of 13 amino acids. CDR3 sequence reads: CASREASGGELFF. The CDR3 DNA reads as TGTGCCAGCAGGGAGGCTAGCGGGGGGGAGCTGTTTTTT.

The V and J genes are TRBV29-1 and TRBJ1-6; TRBD1 matches 9 bases. There are 15 residues in the CDR3. CDR1 is SQVTM and CDR2 is ANQGSEA in the germline V gene. The junction had 9 bases not matched to a gene; V was cut back by 6 bases and J by 6 bases. The CDR3 spells CSVNRDRAPNSPLHF. CDR3 in DNA: TGCAGCGTGAACCGGGACAGGGCCCCTAATTCACCCCTCCACTTT.

V gene TRBV18 combines with J gene TRBJ1-1, with 7 bases matching TRBD1. CDR3 size: 17 residues. The germline CDR1 and CDR2 sequences are KGHSH and LQKENI. Germline trimming cut 3 bases from V and 1 base from J; bases unmatched to any gene: 11. CDR3 protein: CASSPKEFYRGNTEAFF. CDR3 sequence (DNA): TGTGCCAGCTCACCCAAAGAATTCTACAGGGGGAACACTGAAGCTTTCTTT.

This chain links TRBV10-2 with TRBJ1-2, with 7 bases lining up with TRBD1. The junction had 7 bases not matched to a gene; V was cut back by 7 bases and J by 2 bases. Germline CDR1 WSHSY, CDR2 SAAADI. This CDR3 region has 14 residues. CDR3 in amino acids: CASNHDRANYGYTF. The CDR3, as DNA: TGCGCCAGCAATCACGACAGGGCAAACTATGGCTACACCTTC.

The chain uses TRBV15 and TRBJ1-1; perhaps TRBD1 as D (6 bases). Trimming removed 0 bases from V and 4 bases from J, with 15 bases in between. Germline V gene lookup returns CDR1 LNHNV and CDR2 YYDKDF (reference sequence). The CDR3 is 16 residues long. The CDR3 reads CATSRDRGRGGTEAFF. The DNA of the CDR3 is TGTGCCACCAGCAGAGATCGAGGAAGGGGGGGCACTGAAGCTTTCTTT.

V is TRBV6-6 and J is TRBJ1-2; D possibly corresponds to TRBD1 (6 bases). The V end lost 2 bases, the J end lost 4 bases, and 14 bases lay between the germline ends. Germline loops: CDR1 MNHNY, CDR2 SVGAGI (reference sequence). This CDR3 contains 15 residues. The CDR3 DNA sequence: TGTGCCAGCAGTTACGTGGGGGGCGGATCCTATGGCTACACCTTC. Translated, it gives CASSYVGGGSYGYTF.

DNA for the CDR3: TGTGCCAGCAGCCCAGGGCAGAGCGTCCGCACAGATACGCAGTATTTT. It encodes CASSPGQSVRTDTQYF. This chain connects TRBV7-8 to TRBJ2-3; TRBD1 is a possible D gene (5 bases). The V end was cut by 5 bases, the J end by 1 base, with 16 bases between. Germline V gene lookup returns CDR1 SGHVS and CDR2 FQNEAQ. This CDR3 comprises 16 residues.

About this clone: Within the sample, other DNA sequences also encode this same CDR3. The chain has TRBV20-1 and TRBJ2-3; D gene uncertain. V gave up 5 bases and J gave up 0 bases, with 3 bases separating them. The CDR3 runs to 11 residues. Germline CDR1 is DFQATT and CDR2 is SNEGSKA (reference sequence). The DNA of the CDR3 is TGCAGTGCTCCTAGCACAGATACGCAGTATTTT. Its translation is CSAPSTDTQYF.

The V and J genes are TRBV10-3 and TRBJ2-3; TRBD2 matches at 7 bases. The trim removed 4 bases at V and 1 base at J, leaving 11 bases unmatched. The CDR3 is 17 residues long. The germline V gene encodes CDR1 ENHRY and CDR2 SYGVKD. The CDR3 reads CAISGPLLAVRTDTQYF. The CDR3 DNA sequence: TGTGCCATCAGTGGACCCCTCCTAGCGGTTCGCACAGATACGCAGTATTTT.

This rearrangement joins TRBV5-5 to TRBJ1-3; D unclear. Deletions cut 6 bases from V and 4 bases from J, with 20 bases between. CDR1 is SGHKS, CDR2 YYEKEE, per germline (reference sequence). This CDR3 comprises 16 residues. The CDR3 here is CASIQGAEGWGNTIYF. In DNA form, the CDR3 reads TGTGCCAGCATCCAAGGCGCGGAGGGCTGGGGAAACACCATATATTTT.

The V call is TRBV25-1, the J call TRBJ1-1; D gene uncertain. The CDR3 has 15 amino acids. V lost 7 bases, J lost 0 bases, and 15 bases lay in between. Germline V gene sequence: CDR1 MGHDK, CDR2 SYGVNS. The CDR3 here is CASTRAVGLNTEAFF. CDR3 nucleotide sequence: TGTGCCAGCACCCGAGCGGTGGGCTTGAACACTGAAGCTTTCTTT.

V usage is TRBV6-1 and J usage is TRBJ2-7; the D gene is possibly TRBD1 (6 bases). The V gene's germline CDR1 is MNHNS and CDR2 SASEGT. V lost 2 bases, J lost 5 bases, and 16 bases lay in between. CDR3 length equals 15 residues. CDR3 coding DNA: TGTGCCAGCAGTGAACCCAAGGGGGAAGGGGACGAGCAGTACTTC. As protein: CASSEPKGEGDEQYF.

This chain uses TRBV20-1 with TRBJ2-1, with D perhaps TRBD2 (5 bases). CDR1 and CDR2 (germline): DFQATT, SNEGSKA (reference sequence). The CDR3 is 11 residues long. The ends were cut back, 6 bases at V and 14 bases at J, with 17 bases in the middle. The CDR3: CSATLGSRKFF. In nucleotides, the CDR3 is TGCAGTGCCACCCTAGGGAGTAGGAAGTTCTTC.

The CDR3 DNA follows: TGTGCCACCAGTGATTTCGGAGGGGGCGGCTACACCTTC. It translates to CATSDFGGGGYTF. J is TRBJ1-2 and V is TRBV24-1; 7 bases fit TRBD1. This CDR3 region has 13 residues. CDR1 is KGHDR and CDR2 is SFDVKD in the germline V gene. V lost 1 base to trimming and J lost 8 bases; unmatched junction nucleotides: 3.

J is TRBJ2-1 and V is TRBV15, with D unresolved. Trimming stripped 1 base from V and 8 bases from J, with 6 bases between. The CDR3 consists of 12 residues. In germline, CDR1 is LNHNV, CDR2 YYDKDF (reference sequence). The CDR3 sequence: CATSRVDDEQFF. The CDR3 nucleotides are TGTGCCACCAGCAGAGTAGACGATGAGCAGTTCTTC.